Below, one TCR beta chain is given with its context. This record belongs to a study of T cell responses to AZD1222 COVID-19 vaccine. Study details: Second doses were pooled across both intervals (about 4 or about 12 weeks).

The germline V gene has CDR1 LGHDT and CDR2 YNNKEL (reference sequence). The CDR3 totals 15 residues. Trimming took off 4 bases at V and 4 bases at J, with 15 bases between the two ends. Only in-frame clones appear in the TCRdb table, and some are missing; sequencing was by immunoSEQ multiplex PCR. The sample includes 140,000 to 150,000 clones, around 89% of them seen just once. The receptor comes from an adult in good health. The V and J genes are TRBV3-1 (or the pseudogene TRBV3-2) and TRBJ2-3; TRBD1 or TRBD2 may be the D gene (5 bases each). The starting material was peripheral blood, obtained on day 0 of AZD1222 vaccination. The CDR3 region is CASSPRDLGPDTQYF. For the CDR3, the DNA is TGTGCCAGCAGCCCCCGGGACCTGGGCCCAGATACGCAGTATTTT.